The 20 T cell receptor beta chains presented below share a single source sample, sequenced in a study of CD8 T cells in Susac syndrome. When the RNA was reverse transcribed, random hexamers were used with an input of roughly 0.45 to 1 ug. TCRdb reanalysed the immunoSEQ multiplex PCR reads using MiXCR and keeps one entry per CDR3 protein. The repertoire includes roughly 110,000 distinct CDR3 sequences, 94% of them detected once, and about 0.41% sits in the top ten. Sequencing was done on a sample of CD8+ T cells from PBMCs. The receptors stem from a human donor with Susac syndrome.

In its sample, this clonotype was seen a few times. CDR3 nucleotides: TGTGCCAGCGGGGGAAACACTGAAGCTTTCTTT. Residues: CASGGNTEAFF. V and J are TRBV2 and TRBJ1-1; D perhaps matches TRBD1 (5 bases). Germline CDR1 SNHLY, CDR2 FYNNEI. The CDR3 covers 11 residues. V lost 8 bases and J lost 2, with 6 bases in between.

DNA for the CDR3: TGTGCCATCCGTATAGGGGGGGCAGATCAGCCCCAGCATTTT. Translating it yields CAIRIGGADQPQHF. The chain is built from TRBV7-2 and TRBJ1-5; TRBD1 might be the D (6 bases). Germline CDR1 is SGHTA and CDR2 is FQGNSA. V was pared by 10 bases and J by 5 bases, with 18 bases between. This CDR3 is 14 amino acids long. The whole variable domain, remainder taken from reference TRBV7-2 and TRBJ1-5, is GAGVSQSPSNKVTEKGKDVELRCDPISGHTALYWYRQSLGQGLEFLIYFQGNSAPDKSGLPSDRFSAERTGGSVSTLTIQRTQQEDSAVYLCAIRIGGADQPQHFGDGTRLSIL.

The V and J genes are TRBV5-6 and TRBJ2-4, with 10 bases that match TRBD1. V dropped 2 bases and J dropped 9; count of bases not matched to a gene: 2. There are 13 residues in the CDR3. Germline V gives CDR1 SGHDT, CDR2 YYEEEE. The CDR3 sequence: CASSFGQGGIQYF. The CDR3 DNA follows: TGTGCCAGCAGCTTCGGACAGGGGGGCATTCAGTACTTC.

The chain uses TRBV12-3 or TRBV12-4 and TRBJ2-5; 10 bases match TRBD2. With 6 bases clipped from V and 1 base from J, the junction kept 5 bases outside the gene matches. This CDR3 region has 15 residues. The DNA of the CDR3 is TGTGCCAGCAGACAACTAGCGGGGATCCAAGAGACCCAGTACTTC. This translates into CASRQLAGIQETQYF.

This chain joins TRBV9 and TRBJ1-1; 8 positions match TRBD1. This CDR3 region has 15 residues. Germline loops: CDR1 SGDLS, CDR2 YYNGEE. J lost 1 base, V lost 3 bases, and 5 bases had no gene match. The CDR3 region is CASSADRGPNTEAFF. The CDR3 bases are TGTGCCAGCAGCGCCGACAGGGGCCCGAACACTGAAGCTTTCTTT.

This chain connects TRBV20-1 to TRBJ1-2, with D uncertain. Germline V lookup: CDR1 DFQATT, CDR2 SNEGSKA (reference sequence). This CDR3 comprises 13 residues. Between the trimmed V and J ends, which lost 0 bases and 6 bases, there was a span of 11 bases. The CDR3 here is CSARDHPDDGYTF. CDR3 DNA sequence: TGCAGTGCTAGAGATCATCCGGATGATGGCTACACCTTC.

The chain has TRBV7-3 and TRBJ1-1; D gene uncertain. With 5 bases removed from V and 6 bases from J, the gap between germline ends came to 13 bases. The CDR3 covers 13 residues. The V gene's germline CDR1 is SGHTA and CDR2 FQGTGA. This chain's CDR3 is CASSLTPRAEAFF. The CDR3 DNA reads TGTGCCAGCAGCCTCACCCCACGCGCTGAAGCTTTCTTT.

CDR3 sequence reads: CSASRVGGRTQYF. CDR3 coding DNA: TGCAGTGCTAGCCGGGTGGGGGGACGAACCCAGTACTTC. V and J are TRBV20-1 and TRBJ2-5, with a possible D match to TRBD2 (6 bases). Germline CDR1 reads DFQATT; CDR2 reads SNEGSKA (reference sequence). The germline V and J ends were trimmed by 3 bases and 8 bases, with 16 bases remaining between them. The CDR3 consists of 13 residues.

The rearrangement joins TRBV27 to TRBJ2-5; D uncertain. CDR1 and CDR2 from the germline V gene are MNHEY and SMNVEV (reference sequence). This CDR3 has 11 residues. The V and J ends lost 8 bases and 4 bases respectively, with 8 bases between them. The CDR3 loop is CASGVGETQYF. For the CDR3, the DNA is TGTGCCAGCGGCGTGGGAGAGACCCAGTACTTC.

CDR3 sequence (DNA): TGTGCCAGCAGCTTAACCCAAGAGACCCAGTACTTC. Translation: CASSLTQETQYF. This sequence joins TRBV7-9 and TRBJ2-5; D is uncertain. Germline lookup yields CDR1 SEHNR and CDR2 FQNEAQ (reference sequence). With 2 bases removed from V and 1 base from J, the gap between germline ends came to 2 bases. The CDR3 length is 12 residues.

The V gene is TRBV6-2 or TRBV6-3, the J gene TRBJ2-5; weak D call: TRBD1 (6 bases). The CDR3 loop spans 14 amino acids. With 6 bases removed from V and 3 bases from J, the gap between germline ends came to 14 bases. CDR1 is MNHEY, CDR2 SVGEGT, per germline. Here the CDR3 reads CASSPLYREETQYF. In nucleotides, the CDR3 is TGTGCCAGCAGCCCCCTATACAGGGAAGAGACCCAGTACTTC.

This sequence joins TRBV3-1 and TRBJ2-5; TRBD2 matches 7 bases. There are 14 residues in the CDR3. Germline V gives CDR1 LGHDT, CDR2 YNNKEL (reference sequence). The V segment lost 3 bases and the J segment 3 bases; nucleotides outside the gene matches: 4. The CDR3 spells CASSQAGREETQYF. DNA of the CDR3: TGTGCCAGCAGCCAGGCGGGGAGGGAAGAGACCCAGTACTTC.

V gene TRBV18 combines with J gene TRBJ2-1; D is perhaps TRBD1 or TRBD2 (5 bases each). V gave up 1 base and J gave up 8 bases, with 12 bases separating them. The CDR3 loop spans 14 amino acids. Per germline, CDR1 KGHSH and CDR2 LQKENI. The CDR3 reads CASSPRGKSDEQFF. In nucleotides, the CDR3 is TGTGCCAGCTCACCACGGGGGAAGAGCGATGAGCAGTTCTTC.

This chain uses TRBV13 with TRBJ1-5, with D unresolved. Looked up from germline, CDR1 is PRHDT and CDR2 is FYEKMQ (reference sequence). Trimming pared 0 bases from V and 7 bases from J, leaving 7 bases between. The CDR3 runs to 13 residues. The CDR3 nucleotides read TGTGCCAGCAGCTTAGGGTCTAAGCAGCCCCAGCATTTT. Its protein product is CASSLGSKQPQHF.

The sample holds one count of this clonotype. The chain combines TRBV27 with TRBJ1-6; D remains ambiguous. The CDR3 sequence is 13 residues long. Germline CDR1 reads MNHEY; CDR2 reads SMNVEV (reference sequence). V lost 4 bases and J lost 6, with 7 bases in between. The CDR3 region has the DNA TGTGCCAGCAGTTGGCAGGTTAATTCACCCCTCCACTTT. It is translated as CASSWQVNSPLHF.

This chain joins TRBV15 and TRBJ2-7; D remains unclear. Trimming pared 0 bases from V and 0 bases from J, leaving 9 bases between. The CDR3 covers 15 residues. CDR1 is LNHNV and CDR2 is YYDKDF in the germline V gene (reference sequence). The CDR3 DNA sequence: TGTGCCACCAGCAGAGATCCGGGCCGCTCCTACGAGCAGTACTTC. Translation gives CATSRDPGRSYEQYF. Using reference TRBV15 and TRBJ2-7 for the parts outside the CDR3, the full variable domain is DAMVIQNPRYQVTQFGKPVTLSCSQTLNHNVMYWYQQKSSQAPKLLFHYYDKDFNNEADTPDNFQSRRPNTSFCFLDIRSPGLGDTAMYLCATSRDPGRSYEQYFGPGTRLTVT.

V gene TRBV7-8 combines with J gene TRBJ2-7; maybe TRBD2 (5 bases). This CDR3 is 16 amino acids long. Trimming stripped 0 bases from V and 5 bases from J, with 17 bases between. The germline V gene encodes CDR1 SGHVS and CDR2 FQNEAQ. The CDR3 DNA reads TGTGCCAGCAGCTTAGCGCGTCTACCCCGAGGGAACGAGCAGTACTTC. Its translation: CASSLARLPRGNEQYF.

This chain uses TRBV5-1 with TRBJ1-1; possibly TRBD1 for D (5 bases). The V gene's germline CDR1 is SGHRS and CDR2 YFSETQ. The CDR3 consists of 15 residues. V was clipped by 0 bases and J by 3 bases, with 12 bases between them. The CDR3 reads CASSLDPGSHTEAFF. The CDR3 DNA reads TGCGCCAGCAGCTTGGATCCAGGGTCGCACACTGAAGCTTTCTTT.

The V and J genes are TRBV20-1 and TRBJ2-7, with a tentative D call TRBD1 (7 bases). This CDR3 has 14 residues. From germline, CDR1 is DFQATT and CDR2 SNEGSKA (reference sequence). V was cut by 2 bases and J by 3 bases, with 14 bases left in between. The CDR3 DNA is TGCAGTGCTAGACCGCACCAGGGGGGCTACGAGCAGTACTTC. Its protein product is CSARPHQGGYEQYF.

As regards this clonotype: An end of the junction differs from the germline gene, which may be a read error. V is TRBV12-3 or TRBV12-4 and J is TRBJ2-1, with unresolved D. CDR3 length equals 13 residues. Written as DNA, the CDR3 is TGCGCCAGCAGCTTGGGTGGTTACAATGAGCAGTTCTTC. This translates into CASSLGGYNEQFF.